The sequence of this T cell receptor (beta chain) was determined in a study of blood T cells in healthy people across ages (dated by TCRdb to between 2015 and 2017). About the full investigation: Template switching captured roughly one uniquely barcoded TCR beta cDNA molecule per two T cells in model experiments. The study measured age-related changes in TCR beta repertoire diversity using deep sequencing normalized with unique cDNA molecular identifiers. The donors were divided into four age groups: young (average approximately 16 years), middle-aged (roughly 40), aged (62) and long-lived (roughly 82). To avoid experimental bias, donors of different ages were spread randomly across the sequencing lanes. For two donors (one aged 18 to 29 and one aged 80 or older), the study analyzed two additional independent replicas of 1 million unique cDNA reads from the same blood draw. Study-wide conclusions, independent of this receptor: Observed TCR beta diversity correlated strongly with the percentage of naive T cells measured by flow cytometry. The CMV infection status of donors was not known, potentially confounding age-related changes in expanded clonotypes. Total diversity estimates from one million sequenced T cells were considered lower bounds and underestimates. Because profiling used bulk unsorted PBMCs, naive and antigen-experienced compartments could not be compared conclusively. The long-lived group showed more naive CD4+ T cells, fewer expanded clones and increased TCR diversity than the aged group, suggesting age selection. Observed TCR beta diversity per million T cells fell roughly linearly with age, and a significant reduction was already apparent by age roughly 40.

The donors were a few dozen Caucasian individuals from Russia, aged roughly 6 to 100 years, who were systemically healthy. Each donor gave 8 to 10 milliliters of peripheral blood, collected into EDTA-treated Vacutainer tubes. Ficoll-Paque density-gradient centrifugation was used to isolate PBMCs, with at least 7 million per sample. Total RNA was extracted from PBMCs with Trizol reagent, with at least 6 micrograms obtained per sample. Naive CD45RAhigh/CD27high T cell percentages were measured by flow cytometry on a PBMC aliquot from every donor. This clonotype appeared a few times. The antigen it binds to is not known. Base qualities are not at hand, and no much larger clone is one base apart. From the cysteine through the phenylalanine, the CDR3 covers 15 amino acids. Solely the CDR3 DNA is kept, with 45 bases framed from the first base. V lost 8 bases and J lost 3 bases; the stretch between them is 19 bases long. The germline V gene yields MNHEY for CDR1 and SVGEGT for CDR2.

The library was made by 5' RACE. TCRdb shows the sequencer as Illumina HiSeq 2500. A second PCR of about 6 to 11 cycles was run with a J-beta primer mix and a sample-barcoded 5' primer. Each TCR beta cDNA molecule received a unique molecular identifier from a template-switch 5' adaptor carrying 12 random nucleotides. Each sample yielded at least 3 million CDR3-containing paired-end reads. First-strand cDNA synthesis was performed from all RNA using the Mint cDNA synthesis kit, with priming by a TRBC-specific oligonucleotide. After uracil-DNA glycosylase treatment, a first 18-cycle PCR used universal primers M1SS and BC2_uni_R on all cDNA. In the paper's pipeline: For normalization, 1 million high-quality reads were randomly selected from each sample, with every read carrying a distinct molecular identifier. Instead of being binned into consensus sequences, reads that shared molecular identifiers were thrown out. CDR3 identification, clonotype clustering and error correction used MiTCR with a Q25 quality threshold and the strictest error-elimination algorithm. A nonparametric unseen species model with Euler transformation was used to estimate lower-bound total TCR beta diversity. TCRdb redid the processing of the public reads, applying fastp at Q25 and MiXCR, and retained in-frame beta chains. Every entry covers one CDR3 protein and lists the most common genes and DNA from its rows. TCRdb assigned the V and J calls; the authors' analysis was not used. This sample holds 1,500,000 or so distinct CDR3 sequences; around 40% were observed only once. The ten largest clonotypes hold around 4% of the sample.

The receptor chain draws on TRBV6-2 or TRBV6-3 and TRBJ1-2; TRBD1 is a possible D gene, resting on 5 matching bases. The TCR was taken from a young woman in good health. Sequencing input: blood. The nucleotide sequence reads TGTGCCAGCTTTTCCCCCAGCAGGGCCGACTATGGCTACACCTTC. It is translated as CASFSPSRADYGYTF.